The text below deals with one T cell receptor beta chain. This clone was observed a handful of times. What this receptor recognizes is not known. The input lacks base qualities; no much larger clone sits a single base away. This sample was included in a study of cytomegalovirus exposure and HLA in healthy donors (dated by TCRdb to about 2017). About the investigation overall: An earlier analysis of roughly 630 of the donors reported approximately 300 Gb of sequence data and around 110 million unique TCR beta sequences from 150 million to 200 million T cells. About 280 gigabases of sequencing data and tens of millions of unique TCR sequences were included in an early release covering about 700 HLA-typed donors. Of the roughly 400 genotyped donors, 65% to 90% fell in the genetic ancestry cluster associated with self-reported Caucasian donors. The aim of the study was to test whether cataloging public T cell receptors could identify signatures of past pathogen exposure. The T cell repertoires of about 700 subjects were profiled by immunosequencing and related to cytomegalovirus serostatus. In addition to the first cohort of around 670 subjects, a separate validation cohort of 120 different subjects was used. The study combined high-throughput TCR immunosequencing, statistical association of individual TCRs with disease status, and machine learning to predict cytomegalovirus infection status. In a later analysis, previously published TCR beta repertoires from fewer than 750 donors were re-analyzed and high-resolution HLA genotyping was added so that TCR occurrence patterns could be studied. In the later analysis, no new phenotypic data were used to find candidate immune exposures; instead, reliance was placed on TCR beta sequences and their occurrence across donors. To decide whether each TCR beta V gene segment behaved as functional or pseudogenic, an earlier analysis of approximately 590 of the donors relied on high-throughput TCR beta sequencing. Alongside the repertoire data, information on donor age, sex, ethnicity and CMV serostatus was compiled. Genome-wide SNP genotypes for about three fifths of the roughly 670 donors were used in a later genetic analysis, which treated that subset as a discovery cohort. All discovery cohort repertoires had been generated on a single sequencing platform. HLA typing included class I and class II loci at four-digit resolution. The number of typed donors differed by locus: 629-630 for A, B, C, DRB1 and DQB1; 500 to 550 for DQA1; 606 for DPA1; and 400 to 480 for DPB1. About five DR-DQ haplotypes were treated as single units for association and clustering because of strong linkage in the cohort. Among about 400 genotyped donors of the cohort, an average of around 250,000 unique TCR beta nucleotide sequences was sequenced per donor, of which 15% to 20% were non-productive.

Findings and caveats that apply to the study as a whole: A later analysis found that HLA-associated TCR beta chains were more clonally expanded and had lower generation probabilities than equally common non-associated chains. In both the original and validation cohorts, the classifier was reported to diagnose cytomegalovirus status with high specificity and sensitivity. In a later genetic analysis, a missense DCLRE1C variant was associated with V-gene and J-gene trimming of TCR beta chains, and the association was replicated in an independent cohort. A cluster of highly shared sequence variants was judged likely to be a technical artifact of the sequencing pipeline. Several of the top co-occurrence clusters appeared to be linked to parvovirus B19, influenza, CMV and Epstein-Barr virus, according to a later analysis. While some public TCRs were present in many individuals, most TCR sequences turned up only very rarely across donors. Correlated functional status among segregating V segments might reflect linkage disequilibrium, but an unknown experimental factor could not be ruled out. Some IMGT-functional V segments, including TRBV6-2 and TRBV6-3, could not be told apart with the 87-base-pair reads, so those segments were excluded. A further reported finding was that TCR beta sequences accurately predicted the HLA-A and HLA-B alleles for most subjects in the first cohort. According to a later analysis, TCR association rates differed among HLA loci, with DRB1 alleles showing the most associated TCRs and HLA-C alleles showing the fewest. The earlier analysis of 587 of the donors excluded fewer than 20 rarely observed V segments, including chromosome 9 orphons, because counts were too low. Most CMV-associated TCR beta chains appeared to be HLA-restricted in a later analysis, and the HLA associations seemed to be driven largely by CMV exposure. CMV serostatus was the only immune exposure information available for the cohort. In the study, approximately 150 TCR beta chains were listed as associated with cytomegalovirus. The cohort was sequenced for TCR beta chains only, and without alpha or paired-chain data the features that could be detected were limited. Presence/absence analyses assumed roughly uniform sequencing depth across donors, an assumption that may not hold. Specific HLA alleles were associated with roughly 17,000 TCR beta sequences at a false discovery rate of 0.05 in a later analysis. In a later genetic analysis, fewer N-insertions in productive TCRs were reported among donors in an Asian-associated ancestry cluster than the roughly 640-donor mean. The authors suggested that the approach could potentially be extended to other disease states and immunological phenotypes. HLA typing was unavailable for some donors at each locus, so association tests used only the typed subset. When HLA alleles, especially DR and DQ, strongly co-occurred, attributing TCR associations to individual alleles was difficult. In an earlier analysis of around 500 of the donors, most TCR beta V segments appeared in productive rearrangements about 90% or about 30% of the time, broadly matching IMGT annotations. A few of the identified cytomegalovirus-associated TCR beta chains were confirmed in vitro to be specific for cytomegalovirus antigens.

CDR3 length: 16 amino acids, cysteine to phenylalanine. Of the read, only the CDR3 DNA is kept; its 48 bases are in frame from base 1. CDR1 and CDR2 were assigned from the germline V gene (reference sequence) as MNHEY and SMNVEV. For this chain, trimming is 4 bases at the V end and 2 bases at the J end, and the number of junction bases without a gene match is 9. The method behind the library was the immunoSEQ multiplex PCR assay. A mixture of 60 forward primers for TCR Vbeta segments and 13 reverse primers for TCR Jbeta segments was used in the multiplex PCR. The CDR3 region of rearranged TCR beta genes was amplified from genomic DNA with a multiplex PCR assay. On the Illumina HiSeq System, the amplified TCR beta libraries were sequenced as 87-base-pair reads. The study's own analysis went as follows. Across the 670 or so repertoires, a later analysis counted some 80 million unique TCR beta chains, around 11 million of which were shared by at least two donors. Raw reads were error-corrected and collapsed into unique sequences by a nearest-neighbor algorithm in which closely related sequences were merged to remove PCR and sequencing errors. V, D and J gene segments were assigned by aligning CDR3 sequences to IMGT reference sequences. For a sequence to be retained, a match of at least six nucleotides to both a V gene segment and a J gene segment was required. A rearrangement counted as productive if the CDR3 had no stop codons and remained in frame with V and J, and every other rearrangement counted as non-productive. CDR3 was defined by IMGT convention, running from the second conserved V-encoded cysteine to the conserved J-encoded phenylalanine. The earlier analysis of 500 to 650 of the donors excluded any sequence lacking an unambiguous match to a single V gene segment. An earlier analysis of 500 to 600 of the donors classified V segments as functional when productive rearrangements were above 56.7% and as segregating when the standard deviation between donors was above 5%. A statistical classification framework was built for diagnosing cytomegalovirus status from the catalog of TCR beta chain sequences. In a later analysis, V and J genes were assigned by comparing TCR nucleotide sequences against IMGT/GENE-DB human TR gene sequences. Using the TCRdist pipeline, a later analysis assigned CDR3 sequences along with most-parsimonious VDJ recombination scenarios. In a later analysis, each TCR beta chain was defined by its CDR3 amino acid sequence together with its V-gene family, and reads without a unique V-gene family were excluded. A later analysis removed 592 highly shared, low-generation-probability nucleotide sequences to deal with suspected cross-contamination and a sequencing artifact. A later analysis calculated a clonal expansion index for each public chain from normalized within-repertoire ranks of inferred template counts. A later analysis computed generation probabilities with a VDJ recombination model fitted to out-of-frame rearrangements, and checked the results against IGoR. In a later analysis, hypergeometric tests were used to score TCR-TCR, TCR-HLA and TCR-CMV co-occurrence, with a repertoire-size bias correction applied to TCR pairs. False discovery rates were estimated in a later analysis by permuting HLA or CMV assignments 20 times. In a later analysis, co-occurring TCRs were grouped using DBSCAN, and TCRdist sequence similarity was added for clustering within HLA-allele-positive subsets. Repertoires with fewer than 30,000 or more than 120,000 public chains were left out of co-occurrence clustering, as were four to six repertoires with anomalous nucleotide sharing. The clones in this table, taken by TCRdb from immuneACCESS, are in-frame only. Not every clone is retained; where verified, under half of the shortfall comes from an unresolved V gene, and the cause of the rest is unknown. V and J calls and clone size are copied from that table; D and trimming were computed from the DNA. Within this sample are under 150,000 clones, with around three quarters of them counted one time only. The ten largest clones take up 6.2% of the sample.

The cohort consisted of 670 or so healthy bone marrow donors. At the time of sampling, every cohort member was nominally healthy, though immune exposures that went unrecorded were likely present. The donor tested CMV seropositive and was one of the 289 seropositive cohort members. Every donor gave a peripheral blood sample, and the peripheral blood mononuclear cells from that sample were used for TCR beta sequencing. The Qiagen DNeasy Blood Extraction Kit was used to extract genomic DNA from the blood cell samples. The source of this sequence is a woman aged 35 to 49 in good health and CMV-seropositive. Sequenced material: PBMCs. The sequence is built from TRBV27 and TRBJ1-2, with 8 bases aligning to TRBD1. The CDR3 region reads CASSSHGQGVNYGYTF. DNA sequence: TGTGCCAGCAGTTCCCACGGACAGGGAGTGAACTATGGCTACACCTTC.